The present entry profiles one T cell receptor beta chain with its context. These data belong to a study of neurological immune-mediated disorders. TCRdb redid the calling of the 5' RACE reads with MiXCR, one entry per CDR3 protein. The sample holds approximately 87,000 distinct CDR3 sequences, roughly 14% seen once. Looked up from germline, CDR1 is SGHTA and CDR2 is FQGNSA. The CDR3 spans 15 residues. V trimming: 3 bases; J trimming: 5 bases; junction bases outside the gene matches: 3. Sequencing was performed on PBMCs. This TCR was sampled from a woman between 45 and 60 years old in good health. The V gene is TRBV7-2, the J gene TRBJ2-2; 10 nucleotides line up with TRBD2. The chain's CDR3 is CASSFSGGRTGELFF. Here the CDR3 DNA reads TGTGCCAGCAGCTTTAGCGGGGGGAGGACCGGGGAGCTGTTTTTT.